These 14 T cell receptor beta chains were sequenced from one sample in a study of blood T cell repertoires in COVID-19. Assay: immunoSEQ multiplex PCR; the TCRdb copy retains only in-frame clones and omits some. The sample shows fewer than 150,000 clones, 86% of them seen only once. The source material was peripheral blood. Receptor source: a man between 65 and 80 years old who had recovered from COVID-19.

The gene calls are TRBV29-1 and TRBJ1-2, with D unresolved. The CDR3 sequence is 13 residues long. V was cut by 1 base and J by 4 bases, with 10 bases left in between. Germline V CDR1 and CDR2: SQVTM, ANQGSEA. For the CDR3, the DNA is TGCAGCGTTGAAGCGGAGACGGCCTATGGCTACACCTTC. Translated, it gives CSVEAETAYGYTF.

This clone was counted a few times. The chain joins TRBV27 to TRBJ2-7; TRBD1 matches 11 bases. CDR3 length: 17 residues. Trimming removed 4 bases from V and 6 bases from J; junction bases left unmatched: 14. Germline-derived CDR1 and CDR2 are MNHEY and SMNVEV (reference sequence). As DNA, the CDR3 is TGTGCCAGCAGTTCCGTCTCTGGGACAGGGGGATTGGGCGAGCAGTACTTC. Protein sequence: CASSSVSGTGGLGEQYF.

The gene calls are TRBV9 and TRBJ2-7; TRBD1 matches at 8 bases. Germline V gene sequence: CDR1 SGDLS, CDR2 YYNGEE. V shed 4 bases and J 5 bases; nucleotides not matched to a gene: 11. This CDR3 spans 15 amino acids. CDR3 sequence reads: CASSPLGQGGNEQYF. DNA for the CDR3: TGTGCCAGCAGCCCACTAGGACAGGGAGGTAACGAGCAGTACTTC.

The chain has TRBV30 and TRBJ1-2; TRBD1 might be the D (6 bases). CDR1 GTSNPN and CDR2 SVGIG come from the germline V gene (reference sequence). The V and J ends lost 2 bases and 6 bases respectively, with 13 bases between them. The CDR3 covers 13 residues. The CDR3 protein is CAWSRGHGDGYTF. The CDR3, as DNA: TGTGCCTGGAGTAGGGGACACGGGGATGGCTACACCTTC.

This chain uses TRBV10-3 with TRBJ1-4; D unresolved. V was shortened by 0 bases and J by 11 bases, with 4 bases between the two germline ends. Germline loops: CDR1 ENHRY, CDR2 SYGVKD. CDR3 length: 11 amino acids. The CDR3 DNA follows: TGTGCCATCAGTGAGTCTAGTAAACTGTTTTTT. It yields the protein CAISESSKLFF.

The chain employs TRBV7-9 and TRBJ2-1; D remains ambiguous. This CDR3 spans 14 amino acids. The ends were cut back, 5 bases at V and 6 bases at J, with 14 bases in the middle. The germline V gene has CDR1 SEHNR and CDR2 FQNEAQ (reference sequence). CDR3 DNA: TGTGCCAGCAGCCCTACGAATCGAGCCAATGAGCAGTTCTTC. Protein sequence: CASSPTNRANEQFF.

The chain couples TRBV3-1 (or the pseudogene TRBV3-2) to TRBJ2-7; a weak D match, TRBD2 (6 bases). Looked up from germline, CDR1 is LGHDT and CDR2 is YNNKEL (reference sequence). This CDR3 region has 15 residues. Trimming stripped 0 bases from V and 6 bases from J, with 15 bases between. In DNA form, the CDR3 reads TGTGCCAGCAGCCAAGAATGGGAGCAGGGAGGCGAGCAGTACTTC. Protein: CASSQEWEQGGEQYF.

The chain has TRBV28 and TRBJ2-1; TRBD2 agrees at 11 bases. Trimming at V came to 3 bases and at J to 0 bases, leaving 7 bases not matched to a gene. Germline loops: CDR1 MDHEN, CDR2 SYDVKM. This CDR3 has 18 amino acids. The CDR3 DNA reads TGTGCCAGCAGTTTTGGGACTAGCGGCCCGAGCTCCTACAATGAGCAGTTCTTC. It yields the protein CASSFGTSGPSSYNEQFF.

This rearrangement joins TRBV7-2 to TRBJ2-5, with TRBD2 matching 8 bases. This CDR3 comprises 15 residues. Trimming at V came to 4 bases and at J to 2 bases, leaving 6 bases not matched to a gene. Germline loops: CDR1 SGHTA, CDR2 FQGNSA. The CDR3 region is CASSSRVAGQETQYF. The CDR3 coding sequence is TGTGCCAGCAGCTCCCGGGTAGCGGGGCAAGAGACCCAGTACTTC. The variable domain in full, completed from reference TRBV7-2 and TRBJ2-5, reads GAGVSQSPSNKVTEKGKDVELRCDPISGHTALYWYRQSLGQGLEFLIYFQGNSAPDKSGLPSDRFSAERTGGSVSTLTIQRTQQEDSAVYLCASSSRVAGQETQYFGPGTRLLVL.

The J gene is TRBJ2-7, the V gene TRBV7-2, with D maybe TRBD2 (6 bases). V gave up 1 base and J gave up 1 base, with 8 bases separating them. The CDR3 runs 14 residues. The germline V gene has CDR1 SGHTA and CDR2 FQGNSA. The CDR3 is CASSLVAGSYEQYF. The CDR3 DNA follows: TGTGCCAGCAGCTTAGTCGCGGGGTCCTACGAGCAGTACTTC.

The chain carries TRBV4-2 and TRBJ1-2, with D possibly TRBD1 on 6 matching bases. Germline assignment: CDR1 LGHNA and CDR2 YNFKEQ. With 1 base removed from V and 6 bases from J, the gap between germline ends came to 18 bases. The CDR3 spans 16 residues. CDR3 loop: CASSQGSNREKNGYTF. In nucleotides, the CDR3 is TGTGCCAGCAGCCAAGGAAGTAACAGGGAAAAGAATGGCTACACCTTC.

The J gene is TRBJ2-1, the V gene TRBV5-1; 8 bases align to TRBD2. Per germline, CDR1 SGHRS and CDR2 YFSETQ. Trimming at V came to 5 bases and at J to 13 bases, leaving 5 bases not matched to a gene. This CDR3 has 11 amino acids. This chain's CDR3 is CASSTGGGQFF. The CDR3 DNA is TGCGCCAGCAGTACGGGAGGGGGTCAGTTCTTC. The whole variable domain, filled in from reference TRBV5-1 and TRBJ2-1, reads KAGVTQTPRYLIKTRGQQVTLSCSPISGHRSVSWYQQTPGQGLQFLFEYFSETQRNKGNFPGRFSGRQFSNSRSEMNVSTLELGDSALYLCASSTGGGQFFGPGTRLTVL.

V gene TRBV11-2 combines with J gene TRBJ2-3; perhaps TRBD2 as D (6 bases). From germline, CDR1 is SGHAT and CDR2 FQNNGV. Trimming took 0 bases from V and 4 from J, leaving 14 bases between them. The CDR3 runs 16 residues. As DNA, the CDR3 is TGTGCCAGCAGCTTAGACGGCGGGACGGTTGCAGATACGCAGTATTTT. This gives the protein CASSLDGGTVADTQYF.

The V and J genes are TRBV20-1 and TRBJ1-2; no clear D gene. The V and J ends lost 3 bases and 3 bases respectively, with 5 bases between them. The CDR3 is made up of 11 amino acids. The germline V gene encodes CDR1 DFQATT and CDR2 SNEGSKA (reference sequence). As DNA, the CDR3 is TGCAGTGCTAGGACTGACTATGGCTACACCTTC. Residues: CSARTDYGYTF.